This T cell receptor (beta chain) comes out of a study of post-analysis software for immune sequencing data. Prepared libraries of TCR beta cDNA carried unique molecular identifiers. TCRdb re-called the PCR reads with MiXCR, one entry per CDR3 protein. The profile covers roughly 670,000 distinct CDR3 sequences, with approximately 60% appearing a single time and 11% taken by the ten largest. CDR1 is LGHNT, CDR2 FRNRAP, per germline. CDR3 length equals 12 residues. V lost 3 bases, J lost 7 bases, and 7 bases lay in between. Broader study findings: In patients, 4 to 6 TRBV segments were more frequent than in controls, with TRBV5-6, TRBV5-1 and TRBV20-1 among them. F measure showed strong co-clustering of same-batch samples. Multiple sclerosis patients had significantly lower normalized Chao1 diversity than controls.

Worth noting for this clonotype: What it binds is not known.

Input material: blood. The rearrangement joins TRBV12-5 to TRBJ2-1; D is possibly TRBD2 (5 bases). This sequence originates from a girl aged 2 to 10 with multiple sclerosis. This CDR3 reads CASGFDYNEQFF. The DNA of the CDR3 is TGTGCTAGTGGTTTCGACTATAATGAGCAGTTCTTC.